This T cell receptor (beta chain) is from a study of shared clonotypes between healthy human individuals. The study's findings and limits: Read depth was anticipated to influence clonotype sharing among donors.

A word on this clone: Its cognate antigen is unknown.

Germline assignment: CDR1 LNHNV and CDR2 YYDKDF (reference sequence). Trimming cost V 0 bases and J 10 bases, with 12 bases left between them. This CDR3 has 13 residues. Produced via immunoSEQ multiplex PCR; TCRdb's table is partial and in-frame only. The data show about 1.5 million clones, with roughly 98% seen just once and roughly 0.45% held by the top ten. The chain employs TRBV15 and TRBJ1-1; no clear D. This sequence was found in a man aged 30 to 39 in good health. The source material was naive CD4+ T cells sorted from blood. Subset noted: CD45RA+ positively selected. This CDR3 reads CATSRDIRDAAFF. The DNA of the CDR3 is TGTGCCACCAGCAGAGATATCCGCGACGCAGCTTTCTTT.